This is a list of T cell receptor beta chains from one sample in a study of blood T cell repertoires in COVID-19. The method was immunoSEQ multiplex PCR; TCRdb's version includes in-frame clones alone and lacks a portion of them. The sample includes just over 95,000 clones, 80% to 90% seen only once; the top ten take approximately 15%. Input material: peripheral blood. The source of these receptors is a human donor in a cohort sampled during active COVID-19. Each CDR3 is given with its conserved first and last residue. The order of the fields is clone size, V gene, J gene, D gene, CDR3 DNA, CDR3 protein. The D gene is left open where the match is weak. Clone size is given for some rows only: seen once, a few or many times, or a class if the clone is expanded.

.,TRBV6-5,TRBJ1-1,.,TGTGCCAGCAGTTACGCAGGTCTGAACACTGAAGCTTTCTTT,CASSYAGLNTEAFF
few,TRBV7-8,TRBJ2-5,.,TGTGCCAGCAGCCCCTCCAGGGGTAAAGAGACCCAGTACTTC,CASSPSRGKETQYF
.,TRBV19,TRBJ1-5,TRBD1,TGTGCCAGTAGTGGACAGGGGGGCCAGCCCCAGCATTTT,CASSGQGGQPQHF
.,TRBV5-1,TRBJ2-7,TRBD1,TGCGCCAGCAGCCTGACTTACAGGGGTTACGAGCAGTACTTC,CASSLTYRGYEQYF
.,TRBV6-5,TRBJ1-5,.,TGTGCCGGCGCCGGGGGTGGCGGTCAGCCCCAGCATTTT,CAGAGGGGQPQHF
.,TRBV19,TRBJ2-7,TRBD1,TGTGCCAGTAGTATTATGGACAGGGACGAGCAGTACTTC,CASSIMDRDEQYF
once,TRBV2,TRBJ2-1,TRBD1,TGTGCCAGCAGTGAGGGACAGGGGGTCGAGTATGAGCAGTTCTTC,CASSEGQGVEYEQFF
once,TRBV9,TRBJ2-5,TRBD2,TGTGCCAGCAGCACGGGGGGTGATCCCTACCAAGAGACCCAGTACTTC,CASSTGGDPYQETQYF
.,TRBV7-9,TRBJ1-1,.,TGTGCCAGCAAATATGGACAAGAAGCTTTCTTT,CASKYGQEAFF
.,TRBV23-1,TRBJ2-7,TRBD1,TGCGCCAGCAGCCTTAACCCGGGACAGGGGGTCTCCGAGCAGTACTTC,CASSLNPGQGVSEQYF
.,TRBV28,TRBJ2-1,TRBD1,TGTGCCATCAAGGGGGCAGTAGAGGGACAAAATGAGCAGTTCTTC,CAIKGAVEGQNEQFF
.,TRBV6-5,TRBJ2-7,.,TGTGCCAGCAGTTCATTGGGCAACTACGAGCAGTACTTC,CASSSLGNYEQYF
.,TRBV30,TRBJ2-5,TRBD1,TGTGCCTGGAGTGTTCGGGGACAGCTGGGAGAGACCCAGTACTTC,CAWSVRGQLGETQYF
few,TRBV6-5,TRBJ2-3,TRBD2,TGTGCCAGCGGTACGGGGGGGCTATACACAGATACGCAGTATTTT,CASGTGGLYTDTQYF
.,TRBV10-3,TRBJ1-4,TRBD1,TGTGCCATCAGCGACAGGGCAGATGAAAAACTGTTTTTT,CAISDRADEKLFF
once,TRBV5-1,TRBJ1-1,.,TGCGCCAGCAGCTTGATAGGTTCGGGGACTGAAGCTTTCTTT,CASSLIGSGTEAFF
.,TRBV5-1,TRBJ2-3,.,TGCGCCAGCAGCCTTCTCACAGATACGCAGTATTTT,CASSLLTDTQYF
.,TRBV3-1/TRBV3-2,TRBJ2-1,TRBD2,TGTGCCAGCAGCCAAGTAGGGAGCGGGACCAAGCAGTTCTTC,CASSQVGSGTKQFF
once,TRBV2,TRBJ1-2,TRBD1,TGTGCCAGCAGTCAGGACAGGGAGGCCTATGGCTACACCTTC,CASSQDREAYGYTF
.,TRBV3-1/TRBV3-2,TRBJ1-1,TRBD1,TGTGCCAGCAGCCACCCGGGACAGTTGAACACTGAAGCTTTCTTT,CASSHPGQLNTEAFF
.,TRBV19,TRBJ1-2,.,TGTGCCAGTAGTATAGAGGGGAGAGCTGGCTACACCTTC,CASSIEGRAGYTF
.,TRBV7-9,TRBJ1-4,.,TGTGCCTACGTCCGGGACATAGATGAAAAACTGTTTTTT,CAYVRDIDEKLFF
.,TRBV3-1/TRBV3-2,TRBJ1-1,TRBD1,TGTGCCAGCAGCCTAAACAGGGGACCGAACACTGAAGCTTTCTTT,CASSLNRGPNTEAFF
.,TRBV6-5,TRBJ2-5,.,TGTGCCAGCAGTTTCGACAGACAAGAGACCCAGTACTTC,CASSFDRQETQYF
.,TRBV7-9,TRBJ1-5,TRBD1,TGTGCCAGCAGCTCCGGGGACAGCCCTTTAAGACCCCAGCATTTT,CASSSGDSPLRPQHF
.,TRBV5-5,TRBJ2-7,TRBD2,TGTGCCAGCAGCCCGTGGACTAGCGGGATCTTCCACGAGCAGTACTTC,CASSPWTSGIFHEQYF
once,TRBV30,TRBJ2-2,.,TGTGCCTGGAACCCGTGGGGGACACTCAACACCGGGGAGCTGTTTTTT,CAWNPWGTLNTGELFF
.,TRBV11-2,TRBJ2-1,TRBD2,TGTGCCAGCAGCTTAGGGGCGGGGGGGCCTTCCTACAATGAGCAGTTCTTC,CASSLGAGGPSYNEQFF
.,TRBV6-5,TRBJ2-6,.,TGTGCCAGCAGTTACACGGGGGCTGGGGCCAACGTCCTGACTTTC,CASSYTGAGANVLTF
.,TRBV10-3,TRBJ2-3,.,TGTGCCATCATCCAGCCGGGACTCCCGGAGGCCGTCCCTAGCACAGATACGCAGTATTTT,CAIIQPGLPEAVPSTDTQYF
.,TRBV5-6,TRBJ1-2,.,TGTGCCAGCAGCTTTGAGGGGGTCTATGGCTACACCTTC,CASSFEGVYGYTF
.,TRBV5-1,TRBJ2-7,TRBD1,TGCGCCAGCAGCTTGGTAAGGGGGCCAGAGGAGCAGTACTTC,CASSLVRGPEEQYF
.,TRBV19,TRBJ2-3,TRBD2,TGTGCCAGTAGTATAGGACTAGCGGCGTCAGATACGCAGTATTTT,CASSIGLAASDTQYF
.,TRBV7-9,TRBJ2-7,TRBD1,TGTGCCAGCAGCCCCTCAGAGGGGGCTAGTCACGAGCAGTACTTC,CASSPSEGASHEQYF
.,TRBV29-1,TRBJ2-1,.,TGCAGCGTCGATAGGGGCAGCGATGAGCAGTTCTTC,CSVDRGSDEQFF
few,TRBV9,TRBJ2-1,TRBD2,TGTGCCAGCAGCGTAGGAGGGAGGAGCGGGGGATACAATGAGCAGTTCTTC,CASSVGGRSGGYNEQFF
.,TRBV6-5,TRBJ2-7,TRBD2,TGTGCCAGCAGTTCAAACTTAGCGGGAGGGCCTGGCGAGCAGTACTTC,CASSSNLAGGPGEQYF
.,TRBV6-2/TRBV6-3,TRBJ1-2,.,TGTGCCAGCAGTGTTCGACAAGGGGTCGATGGCTACACCTTC,CASSVRQGVDGYTF
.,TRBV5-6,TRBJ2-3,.,TGTGCCAGCAGCTTGTCCCACTTGAGGAGCACAGATACGCAGTATTTT,CASSLSHLRSTDTQYF